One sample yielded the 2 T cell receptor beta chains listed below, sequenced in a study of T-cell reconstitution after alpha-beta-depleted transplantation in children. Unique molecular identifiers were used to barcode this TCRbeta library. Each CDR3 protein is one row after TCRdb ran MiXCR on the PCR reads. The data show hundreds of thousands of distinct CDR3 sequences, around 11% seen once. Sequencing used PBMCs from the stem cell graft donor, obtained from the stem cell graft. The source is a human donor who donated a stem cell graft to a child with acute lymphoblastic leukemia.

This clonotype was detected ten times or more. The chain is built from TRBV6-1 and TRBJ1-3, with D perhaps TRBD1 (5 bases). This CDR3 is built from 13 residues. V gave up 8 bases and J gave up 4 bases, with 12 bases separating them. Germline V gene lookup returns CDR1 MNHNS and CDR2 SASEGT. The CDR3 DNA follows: TGTGCCAGCTGGGGACTCGTCGGAAACACCATATATTTT. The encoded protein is CASWGLVGNTIYF.

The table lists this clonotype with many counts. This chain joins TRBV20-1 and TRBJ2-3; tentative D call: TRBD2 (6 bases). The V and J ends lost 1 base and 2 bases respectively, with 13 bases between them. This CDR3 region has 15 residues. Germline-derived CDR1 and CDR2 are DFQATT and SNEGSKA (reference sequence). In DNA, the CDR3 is TGCAGTGCTAGAGTACCCAGCGGGCTCACAGATACGCAGTATTTT. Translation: CSARVPSGLTDTQYF.